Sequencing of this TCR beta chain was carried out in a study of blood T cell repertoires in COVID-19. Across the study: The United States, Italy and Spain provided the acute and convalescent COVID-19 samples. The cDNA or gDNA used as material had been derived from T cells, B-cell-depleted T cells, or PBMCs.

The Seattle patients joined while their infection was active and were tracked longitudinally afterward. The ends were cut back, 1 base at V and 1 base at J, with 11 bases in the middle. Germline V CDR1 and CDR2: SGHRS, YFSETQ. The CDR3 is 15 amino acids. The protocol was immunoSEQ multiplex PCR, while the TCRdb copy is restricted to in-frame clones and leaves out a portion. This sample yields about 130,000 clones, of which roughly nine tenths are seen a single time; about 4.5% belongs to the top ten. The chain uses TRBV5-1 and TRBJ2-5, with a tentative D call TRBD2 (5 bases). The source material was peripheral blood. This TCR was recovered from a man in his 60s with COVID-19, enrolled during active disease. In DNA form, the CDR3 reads TGCGCCAGCAGCTTGCTAGCAACGGGCCAAGAGACCCAGTACTTC. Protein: CASSLLATGQETQYF.